The clone carrying this T cell receptor beta chain has only a few counts. Its antigen is not known. This sample was taken from a study of beta chain features in type 1 diabetes. Study-wide results and limits: A PCR bias possibly favoring shorter templates would apply equally to patients and controls. Significant though moderate, a shortening of TCRB CDR3s appeared in all four CD4+ subsets of Type 1 diabetes patients.

Sorting that relied on CD45RO/CCR7/CD25/CD127/CD95/CD27 yielded CD4+ naive, central memory, regulatory and stem cell-like memory cells. The entirety of the isolated RNA underwent reverse transcription, so expressed TCRB transcripts were sequenced. Sequencing was performed with immunoSEQ multiplex PCR; in TCRdb, only in-frame clones are kept and a portion is missing. The sample records under 350,000 clones, roughly a quarter being singletons. This sequence was found in a woman under 40 with type 1 diabetes. The sample consisted of naive CD4+ T cells from blood.

The CDR3 DNA is TGTGCCAGTGTGGGGAGAGAAGAGACCCAGTACTTC. It translates to CASVGREETQYF. The rearrangement joins TRBV19 to TRBJ2-5; D is perhaps TRBD2 (5 bases). Germline V gives CDR1 LNHDA, CDR2 SQIVND (reference sequence). The CDR3 extends over 12 amino acids. With 8 bases removed from V and 3 bases from J, the gap between germline ends came to 10 bases.